This entry concerns a single T cell receptor beta chain. CDR3 length: 12 amino acids. With 5 bases removed from V and 11 bases from J, the gap between germline ends came to 13 bases. Per the germline V gene, CDR1 is LNHDA and CDR2 is SQIVND (reference sequence). This sample is part of a study of T cell changes during pregnancy in multiple sclerosis. The assay was immunoSEQ multiplex PCR, and TCRdb's table has in-frame clones only and misses some. The sample lists some 80,000 clones; over 85% were seen once. The sample here was peripheral blood, taken in the first trimester of pregnancy. This sequence originates from a female donor with multiple sclerosis, enrolled in a pregnancy study. This chain connects TRBV19 to TRBJ2-1, with a possible D match to TRBD2 (5 bases). This chain's CDR3 is CASSLAGDKQFF. CDR3 DNA sequence: TGTGCCAGTAGTCTCGCCGGGGATAAGCAGTTCTTC.